The 7 T cell receptor beta chains presented below share a single source sample, sequenced in a study of OX40 agonist ivuxolimab in advanced cancers. Assay: immunoSEQ multiplex PCR; the TCRdb copy retains only in-frame clones and omits some. The sample lists roughly 87,000 clones, about 90% seen once, with roughly 8.7% in the top ten. The sample in question was CD4+ or CD8+ T cells sorted from blood, obtained in a trial of the OX40 agonist ivuxolimab. These receptors were collected from an adult with an advanced solid tumor such as melanoma, head and neck, liver or kidney cancer.

The V and J genes are TRBV6-5 and TRBJ2-7; the match to TRBD1 covers 8 bases. With 4 bases clipped from V and 4 bases from J, the junction kept 9 bases outside the gene matches. Germline values: CDR1 MNHEY, CDR2 SVGAGI. CDR3 length: 15 residues. CDR3 DNA: TGTGCCAGCAGTTCCTCCGGGACAGGAGTTTACGAGCAGTACTTC. The encoded protein is CASSSSGTGVYEQYF.

The V call is TRBV6-5, the J call TRBJ1-1, with D uncertain. V was pared by 0 bases and J by 4 bases, with 12 bases between. Germline values: CDR1 MNHEY, CDR2 SVGAGI. The CDR3 loop spans 15 amino acids. The DNA for the CDR3 is TGTGCCAGCAGTTACTCGAATTCGAGGGCCACTGAAGCTTTCTTT. Translation: CASSYSNSRATEAFF.

The J gene is TRBJ2-7, the V gene TRBV6-1; D is unresolved. V lost 3 bases to trimming and J lost 2 bases, with 11 bases between them. This CDR3 is 14 amino acids long. Germline V CDR1 and CDR2: MNHNS, SASEGT. This CDR3 is CASSEFGTPYEQYF. The CDR3 bases are TGTGCCAGCAGTGAGTTCGGCACTCCCTACGAGCAGTACTTC.

This clone was observed a handful of times. The chain couples TRBV28 to TRBJ2-5, with 8 positions matching TRBD1. CDR3 size: 14 residues. Per the germline V gene, CDR1 is MDHEN and CDR2 is SYDVKM. V trimming: 4 bases; J trimming: 4 bases; junction bases outside the gene matches: 5. The CDR3, as DNA: TGTGCCAGCAGTTCTCAGACAGGGGCAGAGACCCAGTACTTC. Amino acid sequence: CASSSQTGAETQYF.

The V and J genes are TRBV27 and TRBJ2-1; D remains ambiguous. The V end lost 5 bases, the J end lost 0 bases, and 2 bases lay between the germline ends. From germline, CDR1 is MNHEY and CDR2 SMNVEV (reference sequence). The CDR3 extends over 12 amino acids. Written as DNA, the CDR3 is TGTGCCAGCAGTCCCTCCTACAATGAGCAGTTCTTC. It codes for CASSPSYNEQFF.

The chain links TRBV13 to TRBJ2-7; D call uncertain. Per germline, CDR1 PRHDT and CDR2 FYEKMQ (reference sequence). This CDR3 contains 13 residues. The V gene lost 6 bases and the J gene lost 0 bases, with 9 bases spanning the gap. The CDR3 sequence is CASSYLSSYEQYV. The DNA for the CDR3 is TGTGCCAGCAGTTACCTTAGCTCCTACGAGCAGTACGTC.

J is TRBJ2-3 and V is TRBV9; the match to TRBD2 covers 11 bases. CDR3 size: 15 residues. Germline V lookup: CDR1 SGDLS, CDR2 YYNGEE. With 2 bases clipped from V and 6 bases from J, the junction kept 5 bases outside the gene matches. The CDR3: CASSVSGRAGDTQYF. As DNA, the CDR3 is TGTGCCAGCAGCGTTAGCGGGAGGGCCGGGGATACGCAGTATTTT.